This TCR beta chain was recorded in a study of response to subunit inactivated influenza vaccine. Findings of the study overall: Few additional T cells are recruited per seasonal influenza vaccination, authors suggested.

Each CDR3 protein gets one entry after TCRdb re-called the RT-PCR reads with MiXCR. The sample holds about 190,000 distinct CDR3 sequences, approximately 15% seen once. The CDR3 covers 16 residues. In germline, CDR1 is LGHDT, CDR2 YNNKEL (reference sequence). Trimming stripped 3 bases from V and 9 bases from J, with 20 bases between. This clonotype occurred a few times. Its matching antigen is unknown. The sequencing used CD8+ T cells sorted from PBMCs, collected more than 4 days after vaccination. This TCR came from a man over 45 who received an inactivated influenza vaccine. The V and J genes are TRBV3-1 and TRBJ2-2, with D unclear. CDR3 bases: TGTGCCAGCAGCCAGAGACATTGGACCGAACGGAGGGAGCTGTTTTTT. Its protein is CASSQRHWTERRELFF.